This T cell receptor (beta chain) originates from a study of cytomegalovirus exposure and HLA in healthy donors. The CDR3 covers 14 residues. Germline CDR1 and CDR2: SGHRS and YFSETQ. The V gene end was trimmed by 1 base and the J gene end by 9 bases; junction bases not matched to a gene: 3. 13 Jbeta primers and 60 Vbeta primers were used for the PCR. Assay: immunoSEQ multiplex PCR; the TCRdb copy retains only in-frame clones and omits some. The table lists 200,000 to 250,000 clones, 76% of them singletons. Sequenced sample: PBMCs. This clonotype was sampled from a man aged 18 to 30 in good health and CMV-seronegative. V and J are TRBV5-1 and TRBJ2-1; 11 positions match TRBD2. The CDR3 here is CASSLTSGSGEQFF. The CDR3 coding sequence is TGCGCCAGCAGCTTGACTAGCGGGAGTGGTGAGCAGTTCTTC.